This T cell receptor (beta chain) emerged from a study of shared clonotypes between healthy human individuals. Notes on the study in general: Having only a few donors restricted how much genetic and exposure-history diversity was captured.

Note on this clone: Antigen unknown.

The assay was immunoSEQ multiplex PCR, and TCRdb's table has in-frame clones only and misses some. The data hold 2 million to 2.5 million clones, with around 93% observed a single time. Naive CD8 cells, CD45RO-negative and positively selected for CCR7, excluded terminally differentiated effector memory CD45RA+ cells. This sequence was found in a man aged 18 to 35 in good health. Some clones in this sample may be carry-over from other donors' samples. Sequencing used naive CD8+ T cells from PBMCs.

This CDR3 is CAWSPEAPDNEQFF. The CDR3 bases are TGTGCCTGGAGTCCGGAGGCCCCTGACAATGAGCAGTTCTTC. The chain employs TRBV30 and TRBJ2-1, with D tentatively TRBD2 (5 bases). The ends were cut back, 2 bases at V and 5 bases at J, with 13 bases in the middle. Germline V CDR1 and CDR2: GTSNPN, SVGIG (reference sequence). CDR3 length: 14 amino acids.